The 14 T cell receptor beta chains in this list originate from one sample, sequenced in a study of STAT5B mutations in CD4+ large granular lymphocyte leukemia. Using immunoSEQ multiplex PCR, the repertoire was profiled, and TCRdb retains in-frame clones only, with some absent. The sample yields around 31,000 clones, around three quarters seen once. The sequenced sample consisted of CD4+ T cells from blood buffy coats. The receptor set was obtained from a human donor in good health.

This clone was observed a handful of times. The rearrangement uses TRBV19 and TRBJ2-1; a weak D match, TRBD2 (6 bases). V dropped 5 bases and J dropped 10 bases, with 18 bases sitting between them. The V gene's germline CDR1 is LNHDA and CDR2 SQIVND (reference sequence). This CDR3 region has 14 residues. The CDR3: CASSANPQGGEQFF. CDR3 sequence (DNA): TGTGCCAGTAGTGCCAACCCTCAGGGAGGCGAGCAGTTCTTC.

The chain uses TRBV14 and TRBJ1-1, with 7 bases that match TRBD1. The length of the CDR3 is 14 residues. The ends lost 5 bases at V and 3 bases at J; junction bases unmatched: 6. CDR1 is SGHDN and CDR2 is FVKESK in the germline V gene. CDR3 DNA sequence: TGTGCCAGCAGCTTCAGGGGGGGAGACACTGAAGCTTTCTTT. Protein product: CASSFRGGDTEAFF. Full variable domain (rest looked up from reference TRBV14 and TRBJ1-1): EAGVTQFPSHSVIEKGQTVTLRCDPISGHDNLYWYRRVMGKEIKFLLHFVKESKQDESGMPNNRFLAERTGGTYSTLKVQPAELEDSGVYFCASSFRGGDTEAFFGQGTRLTVV.

The CDR3 spells CASSQTRGNQPQHF. The CDR3 coding sequence is TGTGCCAGTAGTCAGACAAGGGGGAATCAGCCCCAGCATTTT. The rearrangement joins TRBV19 to TRBJ1-5; tentatively, D is TRBD1 (6 bases). V lost 5 bases and J lost 4, with 12 bases in between. In germline, CDR1 is LNHDA, CDR2 SQIVND (reference sequence). The CDR3 is made up of 14 amino acids.

Written as DNA, the CDR3 is TGTGCCAGCAGCCCTCGTAGGCCCGACACGGGCGGCTACACCTTC. Encoded protein: CASSPRRPDTGGYTF. The chain carries TRBV11-2 and TRBJ1-2; D unresolved. The CDR3 has 15 amino acids. The V gene's germline CDR1 is SGHAT and CDR2 FQNNGV. Trimming took 5 bases from V and 8 from J, leaving 21 bases between them.

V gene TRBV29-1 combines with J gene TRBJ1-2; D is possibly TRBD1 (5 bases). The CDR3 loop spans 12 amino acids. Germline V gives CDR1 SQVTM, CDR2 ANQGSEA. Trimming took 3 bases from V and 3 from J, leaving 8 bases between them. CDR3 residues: CSVDGGDYGYTF. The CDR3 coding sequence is TGCAGCGTTGATGGAGGGGACTATGGCTACACCTTC.

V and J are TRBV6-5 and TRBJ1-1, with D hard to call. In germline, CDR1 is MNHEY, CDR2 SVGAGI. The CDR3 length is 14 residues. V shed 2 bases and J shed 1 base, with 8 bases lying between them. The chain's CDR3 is CASSYGLANTEAFF. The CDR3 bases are TGTGCCAGCAGTTACGGGCTTGCGAACACTGAAGCTTTCTTT.

This CDR3 is CASSSGGGYGYTF. In nucleotides, the CDR3 is TGTGCCAGCAGCTCGGGAGGAGGGTATGGCTACACCTTC. The chain has TRBV7-8 and TRBJ1-2; D is unclear. Looked up from germline, CDR1 is SGHVS and CDR2 is FQNEAQ. Trimming took 4 bases from V and 5 from J, leaving 11 bases between them. The CDR3 loop spans 13 amino acids.

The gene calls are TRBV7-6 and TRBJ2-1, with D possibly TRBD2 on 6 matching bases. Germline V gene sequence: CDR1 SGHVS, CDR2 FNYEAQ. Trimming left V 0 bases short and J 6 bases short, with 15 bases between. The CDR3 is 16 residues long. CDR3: CASSLASWRRGNEQFF. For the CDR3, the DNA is TGTGCCAGCAGCTTAGCGTCGTGGCGGCGGGGCAATGAGCAGTTCTTC.

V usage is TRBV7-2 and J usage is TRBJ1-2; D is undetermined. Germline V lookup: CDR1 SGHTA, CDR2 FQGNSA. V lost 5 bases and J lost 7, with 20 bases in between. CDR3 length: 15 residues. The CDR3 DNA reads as TGTGCCAGCAGCCTAGACGACGGGCAGGTGGTTGGCTACACCTTC. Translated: CASSLDDGQVVGYTF.

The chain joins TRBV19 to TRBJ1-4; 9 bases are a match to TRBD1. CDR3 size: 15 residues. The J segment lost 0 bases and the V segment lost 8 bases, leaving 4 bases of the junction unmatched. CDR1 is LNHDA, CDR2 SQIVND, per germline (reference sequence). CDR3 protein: CASGTGLATNEKLFF. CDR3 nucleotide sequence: TGTGCCAGTGGGACAGGGCTTGCAACTAATGAAAAACTGTTTTTT.

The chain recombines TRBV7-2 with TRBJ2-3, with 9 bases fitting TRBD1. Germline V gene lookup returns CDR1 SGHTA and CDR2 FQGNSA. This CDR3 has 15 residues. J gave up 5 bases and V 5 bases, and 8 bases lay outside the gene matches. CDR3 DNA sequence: TGTGCCAGCAGCGACCCACAGGGGGCTATAGATACGCAGTATTTT. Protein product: CASSDPQGAIDTQYF.

The CDR3 DNA reads TGCGCCAGCAGCTCGAACCGGGGCCCGGACCATGAGCAGTTCTTC. Translating it yields CASSSNRGPDHEQFF. The V and J genes are TRBV5-1 and TRBJ2-1; D may correspond to TRBD1 or TRBD2 (5 bases each). CDR1 SGHRS and CDR2 YFSETQ come from the germline V gene. V lost 3 bases and J 8 bases, leaving 18 bases between the germline ends. The length of the CDR3 is 15 residues.

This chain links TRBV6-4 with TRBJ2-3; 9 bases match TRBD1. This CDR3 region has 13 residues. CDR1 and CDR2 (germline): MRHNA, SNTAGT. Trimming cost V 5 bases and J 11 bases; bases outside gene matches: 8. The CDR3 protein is CASSQDRGGVQYF. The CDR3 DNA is TGTGCCAGCAGTCAGGACAGGGGAGGGGTGCAGTATTTT.

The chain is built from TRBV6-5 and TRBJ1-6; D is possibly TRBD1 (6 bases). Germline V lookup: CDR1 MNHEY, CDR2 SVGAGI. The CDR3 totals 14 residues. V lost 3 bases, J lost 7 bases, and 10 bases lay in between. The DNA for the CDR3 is TGTGCCAGCAGTTATCGGGGGGCGAATTCACCCCTCCACTTT. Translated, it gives CASSYRGANSPLHF.